One sample yielded the 19 T cell receptor beta chains listed below, sequenced in a study of cytomegalovirus exposure and HLA in healthy donors. In the PCR, 60 Vbeta and 13 Jbeta primers were used. Sequenced by immunoSEQ multiplex PCR; TCRdb stores in-frame clones only, minus some. This sample has 130,000 to 150,000 clones, with approximately 73% found just once. Sequenced material: PBMCs. These receptors were obtained from a young woman in good health and CMV-seronegative.

The rearrangement uses TRBV5-1 and TRBJ1-2; TRBD1 agrees at 10 bases. The CDR3 runs to 14 residues. Germline V gives CDR1 SGHRS, CDR2 YFSETQ. After removal of 4 bases from V and 7 bases from J, the junction contained 7 bases not matched to a gene. DNA for the CDR3: TGCGCCAGCAGCATACTGACAGGGGGCCTTGGCTACACCTTC. Translating gives CASSILTGGLGYTF.

V is TRBV28 and J is TRBJ2-7; a possible D gene is TRBD2 (6 bases). The V gene's germline CDR1 is MDHEN and CDR2 SYDVKM. Trimming stripped 7 bases from V and 3 bases from J, with 13 bases between. The CDR3 runs 13 residues. The CDR3 DNA is TGTGCCAGCACATTGGGACTGAGCTACGAGCAGTACTTC. Residues: CASTLGLSYEQYF.

V and J are TRBV6-1 and TRBJ2-7; 10 bases match TRBD1. Germline V CDR1 and CDR2: MNHNS, SASEGT. J lost 3 bases, V lost 7 bases, and 6 bases had no gene match. This CDR3 comprises 14 residues. CDR3 nucleotides: TGTGCCAGCACCCCCGGGACAGGGGTCTACGAGCAGTACTTC. Encoded protein: CASTPGTGVYEQYF.

Worth noting for this clone: Additional DNA sequences in this sample encode the identical CDR3. The chain uses TRBV2 and TRBJ1-1; TRBD1 is a possible D gene (5 bases). V was cut by 5 bases and J by 5 bases, with 12 bases left in between. The CDR3 runs to 13 residues. Germline V CDR1 and CDR2: SNHLY, FYNNEI. The CDR3 reads CASSPQGNTEAFF. The CDR3 bases are TGTGCCAGCAGTCCTCAGGGAAATACTGAAGCTTTCTTT.

The genes are TRBV2 and TRBJ2-5; 8 bases map to TRBD1. The CDR3 spans 17 residues. CDR1 and CDR2 (germline): SNHLY, FYNNEI. V was pared by 4 bases and J by 0 bases, with 10 bases of the junction left unmatched. The CDR3 nucleotides are TGTGCCAGCAGTGCTACACCGGGACAGGAGTACCAAGAGACCCAGTACTTC. This gives the protein CASSATPGQEYQETQYF.

Here the CDR3 DNA reads TGCGCCAGCAGTGAGGTACAGGTCCCCGGGGAGCTGTTTTTT. Translated: CASSEVQVPGELFF. The chain joins TRBV10-2 to TRBJ2-2, with D possibly matching TRBD1 (5 bases). The V end was cut by 2 bases, the J end by 6 bases, with 10 bases between. The CDR3 consists of 14 residues. Per the germline V gene, CDR1 is WSHSY and CDR2 is SAAADI.

This sequence joins TRBV28 and TRBJ2-1, with 10 bases matching TRBD1. Germline CDR1 MDHEN, CDR2 SYDVKM. The CDR3 length is 16 residues. Trimming took 7 bases from V and 5 from J; bases not matched to a gene: 11. The CDR3: CASILRSGTGDNEQFF. In DNA, the CDR3 is TGTGCCAGCATTCTCCGATCCGGGACAGGGGACAATGAGCAGTTCTTC.

In its sample, this clone was seen a few times. The chain joins TRBV25-1 to TRBJ1-3; 7 bases are shared with TRBD1. There are 16 residues in the CDR3. V shed 4 bases, J shed 3 bases, and the junction held 9 bases outside the gene matches. Germline V gene lookup returns CDR1 MGHDK and CDR2 SYGVNS. The CDR3 DNA follows: TGTGCCAGCAGTGCTCGGACAGGAGGTTTTGGAAACACCATATATTTT. It codes for CASSARTGGFGNTIYF.

The table lists this clone with a few counts. This sequence joins TRBV7-8 and TRBJ2-1, with TRBD2 identical over 11 bases. V was pared by 4 bases and J by 4 bases, with 6 bases of the junction left unmatched. This CDR3 has 16 amino acids. Germline V gene data show CDR1 as SGHVS and CDR2 as FQNEAQ. This chain's CDR3 is CASSSPTSGNYNEQFF. CDR3 nucleotide sequence: TGTGCCAGCAGCTCGCCGACTAGCGGGAATTACAATGAGCAGTTCTTC.

The chain has TRBV27 and TRBJ2-1, with 9 bases matching TRBD2. CDR1 is MNHEY, CDR2 SMNVEV, per germline (reference sequence). Losses at the gene ends were 3 bases for V and 12 bases for J; bases not matched to a gene: 6. The CDR3 contains 13 residues. In DNA, the CDR3 is TGTGCCAGCAGTTTTCGCGGGAGGGCCGGGCAGTTCTTC. Its protein is CASSFRGRAGQFF.

The chain uses TRBV7-3 and TRBJ2-7; 10 positions agree with TRBD1. CDR3 size: 17 residues. J gave up 0 bases and V 5 bases, and 10 bases lay outside the gene matches. CDR1 and CDR2 from the germline V gene are SGHTA and FQGTGA. The CDR3 nucleotides read TGTGCCAGCAGCCAGTCCGGGACAGGGGCCTACTCCTACGAGCAGTACTTC. As protein: CASSQSGTGAYSYEQYF. The full variable domain, its missing parts supplied by reference TRBV7-3 and TRBJ2-7, is GAGVSQTPSNKVTEKGKYVELRCDPISGHTALYWYRQSLGQGPEFLIYFQGTGAADDSGLPNDRFFAVRPEGSVSTLKIQRTERGDSAVYLCASSQSGTGAYSYEQYFGPGTRLTVT.

The chain joins TRBV28 to TRBJ1-4; D possibly corresponds to TRBD1 (5 bases). Germline CDR1 is MDHEN and CDR2 is SYDVKM. The V and J ends lost 2 bases and 5 bases respectively, with 9 bases between them. This CDR3 has 14 amino acids. The CDR3 region has the DNA TGTGCCAGCAGTTTAGGGGGGAGAAATGAAAAACTGTTTTTT. This codes for CASSLGGRNEKLFF. Looking up the rest from reference TRBV28 and TRBJ1-4 gives the full variable domain: DVKVTQSSRYLVKRTGEKVFLECVQDMDHENMFWYRQDPGLGLRLIYFSYDVKMKEKGDIPEGYSVSREKKERFSLILESASTNQTSMYLCASSLGGRNEKLFFGSGTQLSVL.

This chain's CDR3 is CASSSGQSSNQPQHF. The CDR3 DNA reads TGTGCCAGCAGCTCCGGACAGAGTAGCAATCAGCCCCAGCATTTT. The genes are TRBV11-3 and TRBJ1-5; D is possibly TRBD1 (6 bases). The CDR3 spans 15 residues. Germline assignment: CDR1 SGHNT and CDR2 YENEEA. V lost 4 bases to trimming and J lost 0 bases, with 10 bases between them.

There are a few counts of this clone. The rearrangement links TRBV2 to TRBJ1-2, with 7 nucleotides matching TRBD1. Germline CDR1 is SNHLY and CDR2 is FYNNEI. The CDR3 length is 18 residues. The ends lost 3 bases at V and 3 bases at J; junction bases unmatched: 16. CDR3 nucleotide sequence: TGTGCCAGCAGTGACGCGACAGGGTCAAGGGCCCAGGACTATGGCTACACCTTC. Residues: CASSDATGSRAQDYGYTF.

V and J are TRBV28 and TRBJ2-1; the match to TRBD2 covers 14 bases. The ends lost 6 bases at V and 0 bases at J; junction bases unmatched: 1. This CDR3 has 16 amino acids. The germline CDR1 and CDR2 sequences are MDHEN and SYDVKM. This chain's CDR3 is CASRGTSGGSYNEQFF. In DNA form, the CDR3 reads TGTGCCAGCAGGGGGACTAGCGGGGGCTCCTACAATGAGCAGTTCTTC.

The V call is TRBV6-5, the J call TRBJ1-6; D is perhaps TRBD1 (6 bases). The CDR3 is 14 residues long. V gave up 5 bases and J gave up 5 bases, with 10 bases separating them. Germline V gene lookup returns CDR1 MNHEY and CDR2 SVGAGI. The CDR3 region has the DNA TGTGCCAGCAGTCTGACAGGCGATAATTCACCCCTCCACTTT. Protein sequence: CASSLTGDNSPLHF.

The CDR3 region has the DNA TGTGCCTGGAGTGTGGGAGCCGGGACTGAAGCTTTCTTT. It specifies CAWSVGAGTEAFF. The genes are TRBV30 and TRBJ1-1; no clear D gene. In germline, CDR1 is GTSNPN, CDR2 SVGIG (reference sequence). CDR3 length: 13 residues. Trimming left V 0 bases short and J 5 bases short, with 10 bases between. The complete variable domain, with remaining parts taken from reference TRBV30 and TRBJ1-1, reads SQTIHQWPATLVQPVGSPLSLECTVEGTSNPNLYWYRQAAGRGLQLLFYSVGIGQISSEVPQNLSASRPQDRQFILSSKKLLLSDSGFYLCAWSVGAGTEAFFGQGTRLTVV.

The chain couples TRBV6-1 to TRBJ2-1; weak D call: TRBD2 (5 bases). Per the germline V gene, CDR1 is MNHNS and CDR2 is SASEGT. V was trimmed by 1 base and J by 4 bases, leaving 20 bases between them. The CDR3 is made up of 18 amino acids. The CDR3 protein is CASSEDPWERGLYNEQFF. Written as DNA, the CDR3 is TGTGCCAGCAGTGAAGACCCATGGGAGCGAGGCCTTTACAATGAGCAGTTCTTC.

This sequence joins TRBV15 and TRBJ1-2; 7 bases line up with TRBD1. Germline V CDR1 and CDR2: LNHNV, YYDKDF (reference sequence). The V segment lost 0 bases and the J segment 4 bases; nucleotides outside the gene matches: 2. The CDR3 has 14 residues. The CDR3 DNA reads as TGTGCCACCAGCAGAGAGACAGGGCCCTATGGCTACACCTTC. Protein: CATSRETGPYGYTF.